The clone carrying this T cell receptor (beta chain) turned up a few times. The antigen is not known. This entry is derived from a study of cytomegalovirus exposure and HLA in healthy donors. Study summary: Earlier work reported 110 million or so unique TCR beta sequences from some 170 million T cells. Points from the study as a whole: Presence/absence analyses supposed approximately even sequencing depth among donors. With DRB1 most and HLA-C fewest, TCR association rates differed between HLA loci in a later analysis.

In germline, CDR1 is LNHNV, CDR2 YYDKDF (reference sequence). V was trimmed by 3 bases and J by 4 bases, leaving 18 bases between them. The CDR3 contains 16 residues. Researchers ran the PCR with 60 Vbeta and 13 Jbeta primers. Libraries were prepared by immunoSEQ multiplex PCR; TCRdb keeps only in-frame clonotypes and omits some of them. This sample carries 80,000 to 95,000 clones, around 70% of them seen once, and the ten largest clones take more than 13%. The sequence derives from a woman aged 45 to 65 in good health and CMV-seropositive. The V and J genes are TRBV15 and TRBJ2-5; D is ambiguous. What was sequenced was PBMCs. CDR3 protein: CATSSGPGNPPETQYF. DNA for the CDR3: TGTGCCACCAGCAGTGGGCCCGGTAACCCTCCAGAGACCCAGTACTTC.